This entry concerns a single TCR beta chain. Its antigen is unknown. This specimen belongs to a study of shared clonotypes between healthy human individuals. Study-level results: Naive subsets tended to show greater estimated richness than memory subsets.

This CDR3 is built from 17 residues. J lost 2 bases, V lost 4 bases, and 11 bases had no gene match. Replicate PCRs for sorted subsets used around 200 ng DNA; this equaled 25,000 to 35,000 T cell genomes. TCRdb's table, derived via immunoSEQ multiplex PCR, lists solely in-frame clones and lacks some. The profile shows over 2 million clones, about 95% of them singletons. The chain carries TRBV23-1 and TRBJ1-3; TRBD1 matches at 7 bases. TRBV23-1 has ORF status, its function being uncertain. Sequenced sample: naive CD4+ T cells sorted from blood. Documented subset: CD45RA+ positively selected. The origin of this receptor is a man aged 18 to 35 in good health. CDR3: CASSLGHRGDAGNTIYF. The DNA of the CDR3 is TGCGCCAGCAGTCTCGGCCACAGGGGAGACGCTGGAAACACCATATATTTT.